The present T cell receptor beta chain was sequenced within a study of T cell responses to AZD1222 COVID-19 vaccine. There are 13 residues in the CDR3. V dropped 0 bases and J dropped 7 bases, with 9 bases sitting between them. The germline V gene has CDR1 SEHNR and CDR2 FQNEAQ (reference sequence). Study results and limitations: Of spike-specific TCRs, nearly half reportedly target regions left unmutated in variants. White British people made up most donors, females outnumbered males, and clonal diversity was possibly underestimated.

In regard to this clone: Its target is unknown.

Clones were read by immunoSEQ multiplex PCR, and TCRdb kept only the in-frame ones, dropping some. The sample shows 150,000 to 200,000 clones, 80% to 90% of them seen only once. This rearrangement joins TRBV7-9 to TRBJ1-2; tentatively, D is TRBD1 (6 bases). The input for sequencing was peripheral blood, taken 28 days after the second dose of the MenACWY control vaccine. This clonotype was obtained from an adult who received the MenACWY meningococcal vaccine as a control. The CDR3 sequence is CASSLAGGGGYTF. CDR3 DNA: TGTGCCAGCAGCTTAGCTGGGGGCGGTGGCTACACCTTC.